What follows are 32 T cell receptor beta chains derived from one specimen sequenced in a study of T cells after yellow fever vaccination. One entry per CDR3 protein, called by TCRdb with MiXCR from the 5' RACE reads. In the table there are around 590,000 distinct CDR3 sequences, more than 9% of which are singletons. Source: PBMCs, taken on the day of the yellow fever booster vaccination. The receptors come from a man aged 30 to 45 who received the YFV17D yellow fever vaccine.

The gene calls are TRBV5-4 and TRBJ2-1; possibly TRBD1 or TRBD2 for D (5 bases each). V lost 3 bases and J lost 5, with 12 bases in between. Germline-derived CDR1 and CDR2 are SGHNT and YYREEE (reference sequence). This CDR3 has 14 amino acids. This chain's CDR3 is CASSWSRDHNEQFF. CDR3 coding DNA: TGTGCCAGCAGCTGGAGTCGGGACCACAATGAGCAGTTCTTC.

This rearrangement joins TRBV20-1 to TRBJ2-7; 14 nucleotides align to TRBD2. J lost 1 base, V lost 7 bases, and 6 bases had no gene match. The CDR3 spans 15 residues. Germline V gene sequence: CDR1 DFQATT, CDR2 SNEGSKA (reference sequence). CDR3 sequence: CSVTGLAGVSYEQYF. DNA of the CDR3: TGCAGTGTAACGGGACTAGCGGGGGTATCCTACGAGCAGTACTTC.

The chain joins TRBV27 to TRBJ2-1, with 7 bases that match TRBD2. Germline CDR1 and CDR2: MNHEY and SMNVEV (reference sequence). The CDR3 totals 14 residues. The V segment lost 5 bases and the J segment 4 bases; nucleotides outside the gene matches: 5. This CDR3 reads CASSRLADYNEQFF. CDR3 nucleotides: TGTGCCAGCAGTCGACTAGCCGATTACAATGAGCAGTTCTTC.

The CDR3 region is CATSRLAGPNTGELFF. DNA for the CDR3: TGTGCCACCAGCAGACTAGCGGGCCCGAACACCGGGGAGCTGTTTTTT. The chain is built from TRBV15 and TRBJ2-2, with TRBD2 matching 8 bases. The CDR3 contains 16 residues. Per germline, CDR1 LNHNV and CDR2 YYDKDF (reference sequence). After removal of 2 bases from V and 0 bases from J, the junction contained 2 bases not matched to a gene.

This clonotype turned up a few times. This chain connects TRBV3-1 to TRBJ2-5; D gene ambiguous. The CDR3 has 16 residues. CDR1 and CDR2 (germline): LGHDT, YNNKEL (reference sequence). V lost 5 bases to trimming and J lost 2 bases, with 18 bases between them. The CDR3 here is CASSSRGVRAQETQYF. DNA for the CDR3: TGTGCCAGCAGCTCCCGAGGCGTGAGAGCACAAGAGACCCAGTACTTC.

This clonotype was seen a handful of times. CDR3 sequence: CATSGGGKEQETQYF. CDR3 coding DNA: TGTGCCACCAGTGGAGGTGGGAAGGAGCAAGAGACCCAGTACTTC. J is TRBJ2-5 and V is TRBV24-1; D uncertain. The CDR3 is made up of 15 amino acids. Germline CDR1 is KGHDR and CDR2 is SFDVKD. Between the trimmed V and J ends, which lost 5 bases and 2 bases, there was a span of 14 bases.

This clonotype showed up many times. This chain connects TRBV20-1 to TRBJ2-7; either TRBD1 or TRBD2 may fit D (5 bases each). In germline, CDR1 is DFQATT, CDR2 SNEGSKA (reference sequence). The V gene lost 0 bases and the J gene lost 0 bases, with 9 bases spanning the gap. The CDR3 is 14 amino acids. The DNA for the CDR3 is TGCAGTGCTAGAGACTGGGGGAGCTCCTACGAGCAGTACTTC. Amino acids: CSARDWGSSYEQYF.

V gene TRBV7-2 combines with J gene TRBJ1-5; no firm D call. Deletions cut 4 bases from V and 9 bases from J, with 13 bases between. CDR3 length: 13 amino acids. Germline V gives CDR1 SGHTA, CDR2 FQGNSA. CDR3 in DNA: TGTGCCAGCAGCTCTCAGTCCGAACTGCCCCAGCATTTT. Amino acid sequence: CASSSQSELPQHF.

This clonotype was seen just once. The rearrangement joins TRBV6-5 to TRBJ1-4; D may be TRBD1 (6 bases). CDR1 and CDR2 from the germline V gene are MNHEY and SVGAGI. The V gene lost 5 bases and the J gene lost 11 bases, with 12 bases spanning the gap. This CDR3 comprises 12 residues. The CDR3 loop is CASSRGGRKLFF. The CDR3 nucleotides are TGTGCCAGCAGTAGGGGGGGAAGGAAACTGTTTTTT.

Written as DNA, the CDR3 is TGTGCCAGCAGCTTAAGTTCTGTTCTGCCCCTCCACTTT. It translates to CASSLSSVLPLHF. The chain carries TRBV7-2 and TRBJ1-6; D call uncertain. V lost 2 bases, J lost 13 bases, and 12 bases lay in between. Per the germline V gene, CDR1 is SGHTA and CDR2 is FQGNSA. This CDR3 has 13 residues.

The chain links TRBV12-3 or TRBV12-4 to TRBJ2-1, with TRBD1 matching 7 bases. After removal of 5 bases from V and 3 bases from J, the junction contained 7 bases not matched to a gene. This CDR3 spans 15 amino acids. For the CDR3, the DNA is TGTGCCAGCAGTCCCCTTGGGACAGACTACAATGAGCAGTTCTTC. Its protein product is CASSPLGTDYNEQFF.

Comment on this clonotype: A junction boundary mismatches the germline segment, possibly from a read error. This chain uses TRBV4-3 with TRBJ2-2; D uncertain. This CDR3 spans 16 amino acids. Germline loops: CDR1 LGHNA, CDR2 YSLEER. The CDR3 here is CSSSQAGRANTGELFF. As DNA, the CDR3 is TGCTCCAGCAGCCAGGCCGGACGGGCGAACACCGGGGAGCTGTTTTTT.

The rearrangement uses TRBV20-1 and TRBJ2-7; possible D gene TRBD2, 5 bases. The CDR3 contains 13 residues. V was cut by 1 base and J by 5 bases, with 12 bases left in between. Germline CDR1 reads DFQATT; CDR2 reads SNEGSKA (reference sequence). CDR3 DNA: TGCAGTGCTAGAGGAGGGAGTAGCCACGAGCAGTACTTC. Its translation: CSARGGSSHEQYF.

This clonotype turned up a few times. V gene TRBV20-1 combines with J gene TRBJ2-5; D not resolved. Looked up from germline, CDR1 is DFQATT and CDR2 is SNEGSKA (reference sequence). The CDR3 is 14 amino acids. V was trimmed by 6 bases and J by 7 bases, leaving 21 bases between them. The chain's CDR3 is CSAPPPIEPGTQYF. The DNA of the CDR3 is TGCAGTGCCCCCCCCCCAATCGAGCCCGGGACCCAGTACTTC.

The chain joins TRBV6-1 to TRBJ1-2, with no clear D. CDR3 length: 13 residues. Germline V gives CDR1 MNHNS, CDR2 SASEGT. V lost 6 bases to trimming and J lost 6 bases, with 14 bases between them. The CDR3 is CASSTPGKDGYTF. The CDR3 region has the DNA TGTGCCAGCAGCACACCGGGCAAAGATGGCTACACCTTC.

The CDR3 is CASSSRRGDYEQYF. In DNA form, the CDR3 reads TGTGCCAGCAGCTCCCGACGGGGCGACTACGAGCAGTACTTC. The rearrangement links TRBV7-9 to TRBJ2-7; D tentatively reads TRBD1 or TRBD2 (5 bases each). V shed 4 bases and J shed 3 bases, with 13 bases lying between them. CDR1 is SEHNR, CDR2 FQNEAQ, per germline (reference sequence). This CDR3 is built from 14 residues.

This clonotype was seen only a few times. This CDR3 is CASTVAGAGYTF. The CDR3 DNA reads as TGTGCCAGCACCGTGGCGGGTGCCGGCTACACCTTC. This rearrangement joins TRBV12-3 or TRBV12-4 to TRBJ1-2; D gene ambiguous. The CDR3 runs to 12 residues. The V gene lost 7 bases and the J gene lost 8 bases, with 14 bases spanning the gap.

This clonotype was seen a handful of times. This chain uses TRBV7-2 with TRBJ2-7, with a tentative D call TRBD2 (6 bases). Trimming removed 5 bases from V and 6 bases from J, with 17 bases in between. The CDR3 is 14 amino acids. From germline, CDR1 is SGHTA and CDR2 FQGNSA. The CDR3 loop reads CASSQSGTGAEQYF. CDR3 DNA: TGTGCCAGCAGCCAATCGGGGACTGGAGCCGAGCAGTACTTC.

The rearrangement links TRBV6-5 to TRBJ2-6, with D unclear. Trimming left V 2 bases short and J 0 bases short, with 8 bases between. CDR1 is MNHEY and CDR2 is SVGAGI in the germline V gene. There are 16 residues in the CDR3. The CDR3 reads CASSYLPSSGANVLTF. In nucleotides, the CDR3 is TGTGCCAGCAGTTACCTCCCGAGCTCTGGGGCCAACGTCCTGACTTTC.

The chain employs TRBV7-9 and TRBJ2-4; 11 bases agree with TRBD1. Per germline, CDR1 SEHNR and CDR2 FQNEAQ (reference sequence). This CDR3 spans 14 amino acids. Unmatched junction bases numbered 6, after V lost 3 bases and J lost 11 bases. The CDR3 loop reads CASSFGQGAPVQYF. The CDR3 DNA reads TGTGCCAGCAGCTTCGGACAGGGGGCACCCGTTCAGTACTTC.

The chain employs TRBV5-4 and TRBJ2-7; 10 bases align to TRBD2. Per germline, CDR1 SGHNT and CDR2 YYREEE (reference sequence). V was clipped by 3 bases and J by 2 bases; unmatched bases: 5. This CDR3 is built from 15 residues. CDR3 in DNA: TGTGCCAGCAGCTCGACACTAGCGGGAACCTACGAGCAGTACTTC. This sequence encodes CASSSTLAGTYEQYF.

V gene TRBV6-2 or TRBV6-3 combines with J gene TRBJ2-2; D is unresolved. The ends were cut back, 2 bases at V and 9 bases at J, with 13 bases in the middle. The CDR3 totals 14 residues. Per germline, CDR1 MNHEY and CDR2 SVGEGT. The CDR3 is CASSYESEVRELFF. The CDR3 DNA reads TGTGCCAGCAGTTACGAAAGCGAGGTTAGGGAGCTGTTTTTT.

This sequence joins TRBV7-2 and TRBJ2-7, with 7 nucleotides matching TRBD1. The CDR3 covers 15 residues. Looked up from germline, CDR1 is SGHTA and CDR2 is FQGNSA. Trimming took 5 bases from V and 5 from J; bases not matched to a gene: 12. The CDR3 bases are TGTGCCAGCAGCCGAAGCCCGGGACAGAACGACGAGCAGTACTTC. Translation gives CASSRSPGQNDEQYF.

The rearrangement uses TRBV29-1 and TRBJ1-2; possibly TRBD1 for D (5 bases). Germline-derived CDR1 and CDR2 are SQVTM and ANQGSEA. The V and J ends lost 7 bases and 0 bases respectively, with 9 bases between them. The CDR3 has 12 amino acids. The CDR3 protein is CSAETANYGYTF. The CDR3 DNA follows: TGCAGCGCCGAGACAGCTAACTATGGCTACACCTTC.

The chain links TRBV11-2 to TRBJ2-6, with 11 nucleotides matching TRBD2. Trimming took 4 bases from V and 3 from J; bases not matched to a gene: 11. The CDR3 sequence is 19 residues long. Germline V CDR1 and CDR2: SGHAT, FQNNGV. This chain's CDR3 is CASSSVTTSGMVGANVLTF. CDR3 DNA sequence: TGTGCCAGCAGCTCCGTTACGACTAGCGGGATGGTTGGGGCCAACGTCCTGACTTTC.

The chain carries TRBV19 and TRBJ2-6; no firm D call. Germline V CDR1 and CDR2: LNHDA, SQIVND (reference sequence). CDR3 length: 15 amino acids. V gave up 3 bases and J gave up 0 bases, with 6 bases separating them. As DNA, the CDR3 is TGTGCCAGTAGTATCTCCCTCTCTGGGGCCAACGTCCTGACTTTC. This encodes CASSISLSGANVLTF.

This clonotype turned up a few times. The chain couples TRBV6-1 to TRBJ1-3, with D unresolved. This CDR3 region has 14 residues. Trimming removed 5 bases at V and 0 bases at J, with 8 bases between. Germline loops: CDR1 MNHNS, CDR2 SASEGT. This chain's CDR3 is CASSLSLSGNTIYF. CDR3 nucleotide sequence: TGTGCCAGCAGTCTCAGCCTCTCTGGAAACACCATATATTTT.

There are a few counts of this clonotype. CDR3 amino acids: CASSRSGLATRETQYF. The CDR3 DNA sequence: TGTGCCAGCAGCAGATCAGGTCTAGCGACACGGGAGACCCAGTACTTC. The chain combines TRBV7-2 with TRBJ2-5; D is perhaps TRBD2 (6 bases). V was pared by 5 bases and J by 5 bases, with 21 bases between. This CDR3 is 16 amino acids long. Germline V lookup: CDR1 SGHTA, CDR2 FQGNSA.

The CDR3 sequence is CATSILLGDTQYF. Written as DNA, the CDR3 is TGTGCCACCAGCATACTACTGGGGGATACGCAGTATTTT. The chain is built from TRBV15 and TRBJ2-3; D gene uncertain. V lost 4 bases and J lost 6, with 11 bases in between. The CDR3 extends over 13 amino acids. The germline V gene has CDR1 LNHNV and CDR2 YYDKDF (reference sequence).

This clonotype was detected only a few times. CDR3 bases: TGCAGTGCTAGAATCCGGGAATACTCCTACAATGAGCAGTTCTTC. Translating gives CSARIREYSYNEQFF. This sequence joins TRBV20-1 and TRBJ2-1; D may be TRBD2 (5 bases). Trimming cost V 2 bases and J 0 bases, with 11 bases left between them. The CDR3 loop spans 15 amino acids. Per germline, CDR1 DFQATT and CDR2 SNEGSKA (reference sequence).

This clonotype was detected a few times. The chain employs TRBV3-1 and TRBJ2-7, with D uncertain. The CDR3 is 14 residues long. Per germline, CDR1 LGHDT and CDR2 YNNKEL (reference sequence). Trimming took 4 bases from V and 2 from J, leaving 12 bases between them. The CDR3 nucleotides are TGTGCCAGCAGCCGGGAAAAAAAAACCTACGAGCAGTACTTC. Protein sequence: CASSREKKTYEQYF.

This clonotype has a handful of counts. The chain employs TRBV6-2 or TRBV6-3 and TRBJ2-4, with TRBD1 matching 9 bases. There are 15 residues in the CDR3. V lost 5 bases and J lost 9; bases outside the gene matches: 11. The germline gives CDR1 MNHEY, CDR2 SVGEGT. The CDR3 DNA reads as TGTGCCAGCAGTCCGACCCTGGGACAGGGTCGCATTCAGTACTTC. Its protein product is CASSPTLGQGRIQYF.